The rows below give T cell receptor beta chains drawn from one sample of a study of human T cells and chemical hapten exposure. One entry per CDR3 protein, called by TCRdb with MiXCR from the RACE reads. The table shows 20,000 to 30,000 distinct CDR3 sequences, with 8% to 10% occurring only once. Here the sequenced sample was whole blood, taken in connection with sensitization to the hapten diphenylcyclopropenone (DPC). These TCRs come from a man younger than 40 with alopecia areata. Some clones in this sample may be carry-over from other donors' samples. Each CDR3 is given with its conserved first and last residue. A D gene is named only where the DNA matches it firmly. Expanded clones are given a class, and other clones once, few, many or no size at all.

v_gene: TRBV6-2/TRBV6-3; d_gene: TRBD2; abundance: many; j_gene: TRBJ2-1; CDR3aa: CASSSSGGDYNEQFF; CDR3nt: TGTGCCAGCAGTTCTAGCGGGGGGGATTACAATGAGCAGTTCTTC
v_gene: TRBV7-9; d_gene: -; abundance: many; j_gene: TRBJ2-3; CDR3aa: CASSSPGSRRDYF; CDR3nt: TGTGCCAGCAGCTCTCCGGGATCCCGACGAGATTATTTT
v_gene: TRBV10-3; d_gene: TRBD1; abundance: many; j_gene: TRBJ2-1; CDR3aa: CAIKGQGASNEQFF; CDR3nt: TGTGCCATCAAAGGACAGGGAGCTAGCAATGAGCAGTTCTTC
v_gene: TRBV29-1; d_gene: TRBD1; abundance: -; j_gene: TRBJ1-4; CDR3aa: CSVETQGNEKLFF; CDR3nt: TGCAGCGTTGAAACACAGGGGAATGAAAAACTGTTTTTT
v_gene: TRBV4-1; d_gene: -; abundance: few; j_gene: TRBJ1-1; CDR3aa: CASSQDGGGRENTEAFF; CDR3nt: TGCGCCAGCAGCCAAGATGGGGGTGGCAGGGAGAACACTGAAGCTTTCTTT
v_gene: TRBV28; d_gene: TRBD1; abundance: -; j_gene: TRBJ2-7; CDR3aa: CASSLGQGSRSYEQYF; CDR3nt: TGTGCCAGCAGTTTGGGACAGGGCTCGCGAAGTTACGAGCAGTACTTC
v_gene: TRBV20-1; d_gene: TRBD1; abundance: many; j_gene: TRBJ2-5; CDR3aa: CSATSDRAGETQYF; CDR3nt: TGCAGTGCTACCTCTGACAGGGCGGGCGAGACCCAGTACTTC
v_gene: TRBV29-1; d_gene: TRBD2; abundance: many; j_gene: TRBJ2-3; CDR3aa: CSVERSGGTDTQYF; CDR3nt: TGCAGCGTTGAACGTAGCGGGGGCACAGATACGCAGTATTTT
v_gene: TRBV18; d_gene: TRBD1; abundance: many; j_gene: TRBJ1-4; CDR3aa: CASSPTGVDEKLFF; CDR3nt: TGTGCCAGCTCACCGACAGGGGTTGACGAAAAACTGTTTTTT
v_gene: TRBV28; d_gene: TRBD1; abundance: -; j_gene: TRBJ1-2; CDR3aa: CASRTGVGGYTF; CDR3nt: TGTGCCAGCAGAACAGGGGTGGGTGGCTACACCTTC
v_gene: TRBV27; d_gene: -; abundance: few; j_gene: TRBJ2-3; CDR3aa: CASSSPDRPIAQYF; CDR3nt: TGTGCCAGCAGTTCGCCCGACAGGCCGATAGCGCAGTATTTT
v_gene: TRBV11-3; d_gene: -; abundance: few; j_gene: TRBJ1-3; CDR3aa: CASSLGGSSGNTIYF; CDR3nt: TGTGCCAGCAGCTTAGGGGGCAGCTCTGGAAACACCATATATTTT
v_gene: TRBV6-2/TRBV6-3; d_gene: TRBD2; abundance: -; j_gene: TRBJ2-1; CDR3aa: CASSYLAGETHNEQFF; CDR3nt: TGTGCCAGCAGTTACCTAGCGGGTGAGACCCACAATGAGCAGTTCTTC
v_gene: TRBV11-2; d_gene: -; abundance: many; j_gene: TRBJ2-7; CDR3aa: CASSLGTAYEQYF; CDR3nt: TGTGCCAGCAGCTTAGGGACAGCCTACGAGCAGTACTTC
v_gene: TRBV5-5; d_gene: -; abundance: few; j_gene: TRBJ1-5; CDR3aa: CASSPLYSNQPQHF; CDR3nt: TGTGCCAGCAGCCCACTCTATAGCAATCAGCCCCAGCATTTT
v_gene: TRBV2; d_gene: -; abundance: large; j_gene: TRBJ2-5; CDR3aa: CASSEGRAGQETQYF; CDR3nt: TGTGCCAGCAGTGAAGGTCGGGCGGGGCAAGAGACCCAGTACTTC
v_gene: TRBV18; d_gene: TRBD1; abundance: many; j_gene: TRBJ2-2; CDR3aa: CASSSQGASNTGELFF; CDR3nt: TGTGCCAGCTCATCACAGGGGGCCTCGAACACCGGGGAGCTGTTTTTT
v_gene: TRBV18; d_gene: TRBD1; abundance: many; j_gene: TRBJ2-5; CDR3aa: CASSPGTDHQETQYF; CDR3nt: TGTGCCAGCTCTCCCGGGACAGACCATCAAGAGACCCAGTACTTC
v_gene: TRBV5-5; d_gene: TRBD2; abundance: -; j_gene: TRBJ2-7; CDR3aa: CASSLGGGPTYEQYF; CDR3nt: TGTGCCAGCAGCTTGGGCGGGGGGCCAACCTACGAGCAGTACTTC
v_gene: TRBV12-5; d_gene: -; abundance: many; j_gene: TRBJ2-5; CDR3aa: CASGSKGGPETQYF; CDR3nt: TGTGCTAGTGGTTCGAAGGGCGGTCCAGAGACCCAGTACTTC
v_gene: TRBV9; d_gene: -; abundance: -; j_gene: TRBJ1-4; CDR3aa: CASSLGPTNEKLFF; CDR3nt: TGTGCCAGCAGCCTCGGACCAACTAATGAAAAACTGTTTTTT
v_gene: TRBV19; d_gene: TRBD2; abundance: -; j_gene: TRBJ2-3; CDR3aa: CAISRGDLDTQYF; CDR3nt: TGTGCCATCTCGCGGGGGGACCTAGATACGCAGTATTTT
v_gene: TRBV6-6; d_gene: TRBD1; abundance: -; j_gene: TRBJ2-7; CDR3aa: CASSTGQGTYEQYF; CDR3nt: TGTGCCAGCAGTACTGGACAGGGCACCTACGAGCAGTACTTC
v_gene: TRBV9; d_gene: TRBD1; abundance: few; j_gene: TRBJ1-3; CDR3aa: CASSVGPTGRGNTIYF; CDR3nt: TGTGCCAGCAGCGTAGGGCCGACAGGGAGAGGAAACACCATATATTTT
v_gene: TRBV7-9; d_gene: TRBD1; abundance: many; j_gene: TRBJ1-5; CDR3aa: CASSPGDSRNQPQHF; CDR3nt: TGTGCCAGCAGCCCAGGGGACAGCCGCAATCAGCCCCAGCATTTT
v_gene: TRBV6-6; d_gene: TRBD1; abundance: -; j_gene: TRBJ1-1; CDR3aa: CASSFGAGRQGAEAFF; CDR3nt: TGTGCCAGCAGCTTCGGGGCCGGGCGACAGGGGGCTGAAGCTTTCTTT
v_gene: TRBV12-3/TRBV12-4; d_gene: -; abundance: many; j_gene: TRBJ2-3; CDR3aa: CASSRTRQSDTQYF; CDR3nt: TGTGCCAGCAGTCGCACCAGACAGTCAGATACGCAGTATTTT
v_gene: TRBV18; d_gene: -; abundance: -; j_gene: TRBJ1-6; CDR3aa: CASSAGIAPLHF; CDR3nt: TGTGCCAGCTCCGCCGGGATCGCACCCCTCCACTTT
v_gene: TRBV15; d_gene: -; abundance: few; j_gene: TRBJ2-5; CDR3aa: CATSSGPQETQYF; CDR3nt: TGTGCCACCAGCTCGGGCCCACAAGAGACCCAGTACTTC
v_gene: TRBV20-1; d_gene: -; abundance: many; j_gene: TRBJ2-3; CDR3aa: CSARSQDTQYF; CDR3nt: TGCAGTGCTAGATCCCAAGATACGCAGTATTTT
v_gene: TRBV9; d_gene: -; abundance: -; j_gene: TRBJ1-6; CDR3aa: CASSVGDEMSNSPLHF; CDR3nt: TGTGCCAGCAGCGTAGGGGACGAAATGAGTAATTCACCCCTCCACTTT
v_gene: TRBV24-1; d_gene: -; abundance: few; j_gene: TRBJ1-5; CDR3aa: CATSDLGRPQHF; CDR3nt: TGTGCCACCAGTGATTTAGGTCGGCCCCAGCATTTT
v_gene: TRBV20-1; d_gene: TRBD2; abundance: many; j_gene: TRBJ2-7; CDR3aa: CSASRPGLGNEQYF; CDR3nt: TGCAGTGCTAGCAGACCGGGACTAGGTAACGAGCAGTACTTC
v_gene: TRBV29-1; d_gene: TRBD1; abundance: -; j_gene: TRBJ2-7; CDR3aa: CSAGTGGREQYF; CDR3nt: TGCAGCGCTGGGACAGGGGGAAGGGAGCAGTACTTC
v_gene: TRBV12-5; d_gene: -; abundance: -; j_gene: TRBJ2-2; CDR3aa: CASGPWGPNTGELFF; CDR3nt: TGTGCTAGTGGTCCCTGGGGTCCGAACACCGGGGAGCTGTTTTTT